This entry lists 16 T cell receptor beta chains sequenced from one sample in a study of T-cell reconstitution after alpha-beta-depleted transplantation in children. Molecular barcoding with unique molecular identifiers was used for the TCRbeta library. MiXCR, applied by TCRdb to the PCR reads, yields one record per CDR3 protein. Of some 500,000 distinct CDR3 sequences listed, approximately 30% are singletons. This sample comprised PBMCs from the stem cell graft donor, obtained from the stem cell graft. These receptors were taken from a human donor who donated a stem cell graft to a child with aplastic anemia.

V gene TRBV7-9 combines with J gene TRBJ2-1; D gene unclear. The germline CDR1 and CDR2 sequences are SEHNR and FQNEAQ (reference sequence). This CDR3 contains 15 residues. Trimming pared 3 bases from V and 2 bases from J, leaving 11 bases between. The CDR3 spells CASSFGQTPYNEQFF. Written as DNA, the CDR3 is TGTGCCAGCAGCTTTGGCCAGACCCCCTACAATGAGCAGTTCTTC.

The chain joins TRBV18 to TRBJ1-1, with D uncertain. Looked up from germline, CDR1 is KGHSH and CDR2 is LQKENI. The CDR3 loop spans 13 amino acids. V gave up 2 bases and J gave up 4 bases, with 8 bases separating them. CDR3 sequence reads: CASSPRQSTEAFF. In DNA, the CDR3 is TGTGCCAGCTCACCAAGGCAGAGCACTGAAGCTTTCTTT.

The gene calls are TRBV9 and TRBJ2-3; a possible D gene is TRBD1 (5 bases). This CDR3 has 12 residues. The germline V gene encodes CDR1 SGDLS and CDR2 YYNGEE. Deletions cut 1 base from V and 7 bases from J, with 7 bases between. The CDR3, as DNA: TGTGCCAGCAGCGTACAGGGAAATACGCAGTATTTT. Amino acid sequence: CASSVQGNTQYF.

The chain combines TRBV7-7 with TRBJ2-5, with TRBD1 matching over 7 bases. The CDR3 spans 18 residues. V gave up 1 base and J gave up 1 base; unmatched junction bases: 12. Germline CDR1 and CDR2: SSHAT and FNYEAQ (reference sequence). CDR3: CASSLVPQGSSSQETQYF. CDR3 in DNA: TGTGCCAGCAGCTTAGTTCCACAGGGGAGCAGCAGCCAAGAGACCCAGTACTTC. Full variable domain (missing parts from reference TRBV7-7 and TRBJ2-5): GAGVSQSPRYKVTKRGQDVTLRCDPISSHATLYWYQQALGQGPEFLTYFNYEAQPDKSGLPSDRFSAERPEGSISTLTIQRTEQRDSAMYRCASSLVPQGSSSQETQYFGPGTRLLVL.

V is TRBV11-3 and J is TRBJ2-3; no clear D. The V end was cut by 6 bases, the J end by 2 bases, with 9 bases between. Germline V lookup: CDR1 SGHNT, CDR2 YENEEA. The CDR3 length is 13 residues. Here the CDR3 DNA reads TGTGCCAGCAGTCGCGCCCTCACAGATACGCAGTATTTT. Amino acids: CASSRALTDTQYF.

This clonotype was seen more than once but under ten times. This chain connects TRBV7-2 to TRBJ1-1; D is uncertain. V lost 4 bases to trimming and J lost 3 bases, with 12 bases between them. The CDR3 has 14 residues. Germline-derived CDR1 and CDR2 are SGHTA and FQGNSA. The CDR3 sequence: CASSWSAADTEAFF. The CDR3 nucleotides read TGTGCCAGCAGCTGGTCAGCGGCAGACACTGAAGCTTTCTTT.

This clonotype has a handful of counts. The J gene is TRBJ1-1, the V gene TRBV28, with a possible D match to TRBD1 (5 bases). CDR3 length: 13 residues. Per the germline V gene, CDR1 is MDHEN and CDR2 is SYDVKM. Trimming removed 2 bases at V and 4 bases at J, with 8 bases between. The CDR3 is CASSLDSATEAFF. The CDR3 DNA is TGTGCCAGCAGTTTAGACAGCGCCACTGAAGCTTTCTTT.

This chain links TRBV20-1 with TRBJ2-1; D may be TRBD1 or TRBD2 (5 bases each). Trimming cost V 2 bases and J 9 bases, with 11 bases left between them. The CDR3 spans 12 residues. In germline, CDR1 is DFQATT, CDR2 SNEGSKA (reference sequence). The CDR3 spells CSARIRESEQFF. CDR3 nucleotide sequence: TGCAGTGCTAGAATCAGGGAGAGTGAGCAGTTCTTC.

The sample holds a few counts of this clonotype. This sequence joins TRBV20-1 and TRBJ1-5; D unresolved. Trimming took 3 bases from V and 2 from J, leaving 8 bases between them. CDR1 is DFQATT and CDR2 is SNEGSKA in the germline V gene (reference sequence). The CDR3 is made up of 13 amino acids. CDR3 amino acids: CSARREGNQPQHF. As DNA, the CDR3 is TGCAGTGCTAGGCGGGAGGGCAATCAGCCCCAGCATTTT.

The chain recombines TRBV5-1 with TRBJ2-1; TRBD1 might be the D (6 bases). The germline CDR1 and CDR2 sequences are SGHRS and YFSETQ. CDR3 length equals 15 residues. The germline V and J ends were trimmed by 1 base and 3 bases, with 11 bases remaining between them. This chain's CDR3 is CASSLQSDSYNEQFF. The CDR3 nucleotides are TGCGCCAGCAGCTTGCAGTCGGACAGCTACAATGAGCAGTTCTTC.

In this sample, this clonotype turned up a few times. The chain employs TRBV29-1 and TRBJ1-1; possible D gene TRBD1, 6 bases. The CDR3 is made up of 12 amino acids. Trimming shortened V by 3 bases and J by 4 bases, and 9 bases separated the two germline ends. The V gene's germline CDR1 is SQVTM and CDR2 ANQGSEA. CDR3 DNA sequence: TGCAGCGTTGAGAGGGGGAGCACTGAAGCTTTCTTT. Residues: CSVERGSTEAFF.

J is TRBJ2-2 and V is TRBV14, with TRBD1 matching 7 bases. The germline gives CDR1 SGHDN, CDR2 FVKESK. The CDR3 extends over 19 amino acids. V was clipped by 0 bases and J by 2 bases; unmatched bases: 12. The CDR3 DNA reads TGTGCCAGCAGCCAAGATCGACGGTGGCAGGGGGATAACACCGGGGAGCTGTTTTTT. This codes for CASSQDRRWQGDNTGELFF.

This clonotype was counted only a few times. The chain uses TRBV6-2 or TRBV6-3 and TRBJ2-2, with 7 bases that match TRBD1. The V gene end was trimmed by 1 base and the J gene end by 5 bases; junction bases not matched to a gene: 13. Germline values: CDR1 MNHEY, CDR2 SVGEGT. The CDR3 sequence is 18 residues long. The CDR3 protein is CASSYFQGTEFQTGELFF. The CDR3 DNA reads as TGTGCCAGCAGTTACTTTCAAGGGACAGAATTTCAAACCGGGGAGCTGTTTTTT.

V is TRBV12-3 or TRBV12-4 and J is TRBJ2-4; D uncertain. This CDR3 spans 14 amino acids. Trimming pared 5 bases from V and 3 bases from J, leaving 11 bases between. This CDR3 is CASSVRGGKNIQYF. CDR3 bases: TGTGCCAGCAGTGTCCGTGGTGGCAAAAACATTCAGTACTTC.

The chain joins TRBV5-1 to TRBJ1-4; D remains unclear. This CDR3 has 14 amino acids. V lost 4 bases, J lost 3 bases, and 10 bases lay in between. Germline V gene lookup returns CDR1 SGHRS and CDR2 YFSETQ. CDR3 coding DNA: TGCGCCAGCAGCCAGACACCGTCTAATGAAAAACTGTTTTTT. The encoded protein is CASSQTPSNEKLFF.

The chain combines TRBV12-3 or TRBV12-4 with TRBJ2-4; 11 bases agree with TRBD1. This CDR3 has 17 residues. Trimming took 2 bases from V and 7 from J; bases not matched to a gene: 10. As DNA, the CDR3 is TGTGCCAGCAGTTTATGGGTCATCGGACAGGGGGCTAACATTCAGTACTTC. This gives the protein CASSLWVIGQGANIQYF.